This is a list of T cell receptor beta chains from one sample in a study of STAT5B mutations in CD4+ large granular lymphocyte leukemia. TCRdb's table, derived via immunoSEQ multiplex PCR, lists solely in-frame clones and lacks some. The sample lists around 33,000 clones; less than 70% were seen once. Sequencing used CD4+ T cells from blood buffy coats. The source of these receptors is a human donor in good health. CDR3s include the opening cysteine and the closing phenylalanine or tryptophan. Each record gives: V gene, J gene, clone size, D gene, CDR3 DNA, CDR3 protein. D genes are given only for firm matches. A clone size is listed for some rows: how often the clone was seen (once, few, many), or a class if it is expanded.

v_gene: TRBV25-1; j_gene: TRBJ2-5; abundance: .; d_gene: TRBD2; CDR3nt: TGTGCCAGCAGTGAATCCCCCCGACTAGCGGGGTACCAAGAGACCCAGTACTTC; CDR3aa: CASSESPRLAGYQETQYF
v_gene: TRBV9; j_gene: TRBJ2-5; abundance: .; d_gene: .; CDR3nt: TGTGCCAGCAGCGCGGGACTCATGGAGGAGACCCAGTACTTC; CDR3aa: CASSAGLMEETQYF
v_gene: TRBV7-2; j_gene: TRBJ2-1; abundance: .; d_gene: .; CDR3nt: TGTGCCAGCAGCCGCAGCGGAGACCCCTCCTACAATGAGCAGTTCTTC; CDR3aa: CASSRSGDPSYNEQFF
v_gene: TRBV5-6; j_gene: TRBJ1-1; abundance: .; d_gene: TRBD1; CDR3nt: TGTGCCAGCAGAGGGGGCCCCACTGAAGCTTTCTTT; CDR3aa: CASRGGPTEAFF
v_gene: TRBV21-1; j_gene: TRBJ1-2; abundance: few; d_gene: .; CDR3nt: TGTGCCAGCAGCAAAGGGGGGATCCCTAACTATGGCTACACCTTC; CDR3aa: CASSKGGIPNYGYTF
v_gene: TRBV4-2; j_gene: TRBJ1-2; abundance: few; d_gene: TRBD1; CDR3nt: TGTGCCAGCAGTTGGACAGGGGGCTTCTATGGCTACACCTTC; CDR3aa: CASSWTGGFYGYTF
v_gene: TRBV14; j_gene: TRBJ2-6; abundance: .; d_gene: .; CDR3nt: TGTGCCAGCAGCCTTCGTAATGGGGCCAACGTCCTGACTTTC; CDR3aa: CASSLRNGANVLTF
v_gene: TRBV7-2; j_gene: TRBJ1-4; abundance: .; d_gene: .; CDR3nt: TGTGCCAGCAGCACCCGGACCTTTGATGAAAAACTGTTTTTT; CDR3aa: CASSTRTFDEKLFF
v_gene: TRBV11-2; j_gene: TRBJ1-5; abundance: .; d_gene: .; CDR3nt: TGTGCCAGCAGCTTAGGGGCACCGGGTCAGCCCCAGCATTTT; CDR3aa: CASSLGAPGQPQHF
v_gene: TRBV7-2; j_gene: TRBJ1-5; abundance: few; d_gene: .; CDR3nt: TGTGCCAGCAGCATCGGACAGACCCAGCATTTT; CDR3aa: CASSIGQTQHF
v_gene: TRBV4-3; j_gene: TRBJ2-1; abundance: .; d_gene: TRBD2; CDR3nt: TGCGCCAGCAGCTACCAACCCATCCCGGCGGGGGGGCTCTACAATGAGCAGTTCTTC; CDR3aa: CASSYQPIPAGGLYNEQFF
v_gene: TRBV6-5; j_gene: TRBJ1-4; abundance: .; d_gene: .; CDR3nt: TGTGCCAGCAGCAACTACAGGGCGGGTGAAAAACTGTTTTTT; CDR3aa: CASSNYRAGEKLFF
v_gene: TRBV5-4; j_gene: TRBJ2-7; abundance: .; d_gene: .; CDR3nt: TGTGCCAGCAGCTTGTGGGGTCAGCAGTACTTC; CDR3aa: CASSLWGQQYF
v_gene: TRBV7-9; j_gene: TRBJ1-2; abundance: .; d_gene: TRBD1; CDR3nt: TGTGCCAGCAGCGTTATGACAGGGGGGAACTATGGCTACACCTTC; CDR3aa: CASSVMTGGNYGYTF
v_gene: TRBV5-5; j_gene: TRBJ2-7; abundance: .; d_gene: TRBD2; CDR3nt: TGTGCCAGCAGCCTCGAGGGACTAGAGTACTTC; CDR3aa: CASSLEGLEYF
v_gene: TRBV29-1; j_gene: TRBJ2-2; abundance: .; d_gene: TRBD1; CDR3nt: TGCAGCGCCTCCGGGACAGCTACCCGAGGCACCGGGGAGCTGTTTTTT; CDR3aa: CSASGTATRGTGELFF
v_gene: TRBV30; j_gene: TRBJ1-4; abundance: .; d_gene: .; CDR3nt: TGTGCCTGCACGGCCGCAGATTGGGGTGGGGGCTGGGAAAAACTGTTTTTT; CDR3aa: CACTAADWGGGWEKLFF
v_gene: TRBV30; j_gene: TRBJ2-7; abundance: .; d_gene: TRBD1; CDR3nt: TGTGCCTGGAGTGCGGGACAGGGGTTCTACGAGCAGTACTTC; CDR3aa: CAWSAGQGFYEQYF
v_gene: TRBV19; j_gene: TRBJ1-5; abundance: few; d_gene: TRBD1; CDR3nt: TGTGCCAGTAGTATAGGGGGCTGGACAGGGCATCAGCCCCAGCATTTT; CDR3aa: CASSIGGWTGHQPQHF
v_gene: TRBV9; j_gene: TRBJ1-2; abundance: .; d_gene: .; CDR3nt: TGTGCCAGCAGCTATACAGGGAACTATGGCTACACCTTC; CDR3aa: CASSYTGNYGYTF
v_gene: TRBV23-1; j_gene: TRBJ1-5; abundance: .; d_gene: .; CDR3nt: TGCGCCAGAGATTGGCGGGGGAATCAGCCCCAGCATTTT; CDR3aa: CARDWRGNQPQHF
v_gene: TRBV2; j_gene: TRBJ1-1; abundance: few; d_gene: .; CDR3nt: TGTGCCAGCTATTCTTGGGGCACTGAAGCTTTCTTT; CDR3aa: CASYSWGTEAFF
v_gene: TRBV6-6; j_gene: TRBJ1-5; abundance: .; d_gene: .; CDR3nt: TGTGCCAGCTCTAGGAACAGGGACGGGCAGCCCCAGCATTTT; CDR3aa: CASSRNRDGQPQHF
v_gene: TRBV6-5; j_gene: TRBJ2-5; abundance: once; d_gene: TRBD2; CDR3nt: TGTGCCAGCTCTACTCGGGTAGCGGGGGATAAGACCCAGTACTTC; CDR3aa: CASSTRVAGDKTQYF
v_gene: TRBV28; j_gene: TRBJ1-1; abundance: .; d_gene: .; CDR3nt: TGTGCCAGCCGGGGGGCAAACACTGAAGCTTTCTTT; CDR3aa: CASRGANTEAFF
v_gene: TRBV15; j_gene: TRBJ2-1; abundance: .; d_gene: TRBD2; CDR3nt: TGTGCCACCAGCAGAGAGGCTAGCGGGGGGTCCAATGAGCAGTTCTTC; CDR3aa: CATSREASGGSNEQFF
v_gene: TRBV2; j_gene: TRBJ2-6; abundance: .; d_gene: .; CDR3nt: TGTGCCAGCGGGGGCCGCTCTGGGGCCAACGTCCTGACTTTC; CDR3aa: CASGGRSGANVLTF
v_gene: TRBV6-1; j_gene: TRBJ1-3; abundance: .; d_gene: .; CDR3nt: TGTGCCAGCAGAAGGATCTCTGGAAACACCATATATTTT; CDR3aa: CASRRISGNTIYF
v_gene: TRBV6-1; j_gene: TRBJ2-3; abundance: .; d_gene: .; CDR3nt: TGTGCCAGCAGTGAGGGGGGGGGCGCGCAGTATTTT; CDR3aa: CASSEGGGAQYF
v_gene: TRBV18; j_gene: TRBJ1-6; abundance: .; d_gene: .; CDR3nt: TGTGCCAGCTCAGGAGACTCCCAGAATTCACCCCTCCACTTT; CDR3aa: CASSGDSQNSPLHF
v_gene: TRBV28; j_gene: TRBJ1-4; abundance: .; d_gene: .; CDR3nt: TGTGCCAGCAGCTCAGGGCCAACTAATGAAAAACTGTTTTTT; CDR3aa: CASSSGPTNEKLFF
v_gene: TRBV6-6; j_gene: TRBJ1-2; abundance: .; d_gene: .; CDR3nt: TGTGCCAGCAGGGTCGGGGGGATCAACTATGGCTACACCTTC; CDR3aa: CASRVGGINYGYTF
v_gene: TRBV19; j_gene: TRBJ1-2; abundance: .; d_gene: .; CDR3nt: TGTGCCAGTAGCCCGGGAGGGACGAACTATGGCTACACCTTC; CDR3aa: CASSPGGTNYGYTF
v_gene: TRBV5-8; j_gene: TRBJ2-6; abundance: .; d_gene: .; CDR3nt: TGTGCCAGCAGCGCGGTTCCCACTGGGGCCAACGTCCTGACTTTC; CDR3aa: CASSAVPTGANVLTF
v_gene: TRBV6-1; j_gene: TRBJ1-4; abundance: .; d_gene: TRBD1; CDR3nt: TGTGCCAGCAGTGAAGCAACAGGGGGTGGTAATGAAAAACTGTTTTTT; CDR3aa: CASSEATGGGNEKLFF
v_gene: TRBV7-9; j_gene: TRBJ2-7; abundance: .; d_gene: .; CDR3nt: TGTGCCAGCAGCCCTCAGGGGGGAGTAGTCTACGAGCAGTACTTC; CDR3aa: CASSPQGGVVYEQYF
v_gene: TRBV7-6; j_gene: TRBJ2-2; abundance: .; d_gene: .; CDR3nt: TGTGCCAGCAGCCAACAGGGATCCACCGGGGAGCTGTTTTTT; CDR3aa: CASSQQGSTGELFF
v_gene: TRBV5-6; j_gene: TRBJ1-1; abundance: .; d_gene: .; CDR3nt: TGTGCCTACCGGGGAGGGCACACTGAAGCTTTCTTT; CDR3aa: CAYRGGHTEAFF
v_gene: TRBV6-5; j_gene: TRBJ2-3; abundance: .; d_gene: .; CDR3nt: TGTGCCAGCAGTCCCCGGGGTAGGGGTGATACGCAGTATTTT; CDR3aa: CASSPRGRGDTQYF
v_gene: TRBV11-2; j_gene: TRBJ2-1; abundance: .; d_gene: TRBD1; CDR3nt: TGTGCCAGCAGCTTAGGGGGGACAGGGGGCACCTACAATGAGCAGTTCTTC; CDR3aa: CASSLGGTGGTYNEQFF
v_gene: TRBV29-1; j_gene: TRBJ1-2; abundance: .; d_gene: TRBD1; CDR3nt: TGCAGCGCCGGACAGGGCTTAGGCGGCTACACCTTC; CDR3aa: CSAGQGLGGYTF
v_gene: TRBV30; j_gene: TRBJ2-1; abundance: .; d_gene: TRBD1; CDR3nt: TGTGCCTGGGTAAAAGGGACAGGTTCCTACAATGAGCAGTTCTTC; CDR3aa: CAWVKGTGSYNEQFF
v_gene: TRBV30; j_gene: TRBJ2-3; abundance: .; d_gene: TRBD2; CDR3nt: TGTGCCTGGACATTAGCGGGGGGGCCTCGAGATACGCAGTATTTT; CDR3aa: CAWTLAGGPRDTQYF
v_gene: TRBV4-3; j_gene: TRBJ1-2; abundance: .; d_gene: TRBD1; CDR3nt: TGCGCCAGCAGCCAAGATTTCAGGGGGGCTGGCTACACCTTC; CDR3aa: CASSQDFRGAGYTF
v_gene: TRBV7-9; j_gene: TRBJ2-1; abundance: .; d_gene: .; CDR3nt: TGTGCCAGCAGCTTAGCACCAGATTTCGGGTTCGACTACAATGAGCAGTTCTTC; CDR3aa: CASSLAPDFGFDYNEQFF
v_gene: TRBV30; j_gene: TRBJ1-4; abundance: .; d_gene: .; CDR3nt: TGTGCCTGGACCCACCGTCCGGGGGAAAAACTGTTTTTT; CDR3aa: CAWTHRPGEKLFF
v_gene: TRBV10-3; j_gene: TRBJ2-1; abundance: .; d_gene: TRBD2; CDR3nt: TGTGCCATCAGTGAGTCAGGGAAGCGGGGGCCCCCCAATGAGCAGTTCTTC; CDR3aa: CAISESGKRGPPNEQFF
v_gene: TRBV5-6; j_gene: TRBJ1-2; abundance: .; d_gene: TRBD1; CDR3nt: TGTGCCAGCAGCTTACAGGACAGGCCTAACTATGGCTACACCTTC; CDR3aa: CASSLQDRPNYGYTF
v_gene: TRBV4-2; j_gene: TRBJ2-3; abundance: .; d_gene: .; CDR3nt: TGTGCCAGCAGCCAAGGACAGAGCACAGATACGCAGTATTTT; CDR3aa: CASSQGQSTDTQYF
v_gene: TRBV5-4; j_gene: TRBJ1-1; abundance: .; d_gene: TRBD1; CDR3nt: TGTGCCAGCAGTTACGGACAGGGTGAAGCTTTCTTT; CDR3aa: CASSYGQGEAFF
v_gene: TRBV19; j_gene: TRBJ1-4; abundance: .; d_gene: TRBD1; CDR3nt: TGTGCCAGTAGCGGACAGGGACTAGTTGAAAAACTGTTTTTT; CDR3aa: CASSGQGLVEKLFF
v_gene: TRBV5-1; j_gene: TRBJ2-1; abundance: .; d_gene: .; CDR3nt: TGCGCCAGTCACCAGAGCTCCTACAATGAGCAGTTCTTC; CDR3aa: CASHQSSYNEQFF
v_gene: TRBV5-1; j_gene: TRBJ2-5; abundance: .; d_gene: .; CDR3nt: TGCGCCAGCAGCAGACAGGAGAAAGAGACCCAGTACTTC; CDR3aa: CASSRQEKETQYF
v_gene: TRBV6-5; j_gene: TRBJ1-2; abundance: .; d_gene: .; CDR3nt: TGTGCCAGCAGTTACACCGGGACCGGTAACTATGGCTACACCTTC; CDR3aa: CASSYTGTGNYGYTF
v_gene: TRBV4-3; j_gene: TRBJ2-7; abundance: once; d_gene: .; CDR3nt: TGCGCCAGCAGCTATCTACTGGGGGGTCGCGACGAGCAGTACTTC; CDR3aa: CASSYLLGGRDEQYF